The entry below gives a single T cell receptor (beta chain) sequence along with its context. The target of this receptor is not known. Base qualities were left out, and no much larger clone turns up one base away. Cut back by 10 bases and 4 bases, the V and J ends lie 13 bases apart. There are 12 amino acids in the CDR3, from cysteine to phenylalanine inclusive. The sequence is cut down to CDR3 DNA, 36 bases in frame from base 1. Based on the germline V gene, the CDR1 and CDR2 sequences are SNHLY and FYNNEI. The data are from a study of cytomegalovirus exposure and HLA in healthy donors (dated by TCRdb to about 2017). Study-wide context: A later analysis indicated that the 120 or so validation repertoires were generated on the platform also employed for the 600 to 750 repertoires of the first cohort. To predict cytomegalovirus infection status, the study brought together high-throughput TCR immunosequencing, statistical association of individual TCRs with disease status, and machine learning. Along with the roughly 710-subject first cohort, a separate validation cohort of roughly 110 different subjects was used. The study aimed to test whether cataloging public T cell receptors could reveal signatures of past pathogen exposure. The research as a whole found: All 130 or so repertoires were used to score co-occurrence in the validation cohort in a later analysis, because that analysis had no HLA typing for the cohort. A total of 150 or so TCR beta chains were listed by the study as associated with cytomegalovirus. In a later analysis, TCRs clustered in the first cohort were found to also tend to co-occur in the roughly 120 validation repertoires, with 94% of cluster scores above 0. The authors suggested that the approach could potentially be generalized to other disease states and immunological phenotypes. The classifier was reported to diagnose cytomegalovirus status with high specificity and sensitivity in both the original cohort and the validation cohort. Across donors, most TCR sequences were observed very rarely, whereas some public TCRs were present in many individuals. A few of the identified cytomegalovirus-associated TCR beta chains were confirmed in vitro to be specific for cytomegalovirus antigens.

Separate from the approximately 730-subject first cohort, the validation cohort of about 110 subjects was the group to which the donors belonged. Libraries were prepared through the immunoSEQ multiplex PCR assay. The paper's processing steps were these. A statistical classification framework was built to diagnose cytomegalovirus status from the catalog of TCR beta chain sequences. Here the immuneACCESS table is served through TCRdb, limited to in-frame sequences with V and J called. Missing clones are a known gap in these copies; in checked studies unresolved V genes cover under half, and the rest lacks a known reason. D and trimming were read from the DNA, whereas the V and J calls and clone size are those reported in that table. Counted in this sample were roughly 170,000 clones; more than 65% of them appeared once. The top ten clonotypes cover 2.5% to 3.5% of the sample.

This receptor chain uses TRBV2 and TRBJ1-1; no D segment can be confidently identified. Sequenced: PBMCs. This clonotype was obtained from a woman in her late teens or twenties in good health and CMV-seropositive. The DNA is TGTGCCATCGGACCGGACTTCACTGAAGCTTTCTTT. This is translated as CAIGPDFTEAFF. When the CDR3 is completed using the reference TRBV2 and TRBJ1-1 genes on either side, the full variable domain is EPEVTQTPSHQVTQMGQEVILRCVPISNHLYFYWYRQILGQKVEFLVSFYNNEISEKSEIFDDQFSVERPDGSNFTLKIRSTKLEDSAMYFCAIGPDFTEAFFGQGTRLTVV.